Shown below are 27 T cell receptor beta chains from a single sample sequenced in a study of blood T cell repertoires in COVID-19. TCRdb keeps only in-frame clones here, not all; method: immunoSEQ multiplex PCR. The sample includes a few hundred thousand clones, approximately 87% of them seen just once. The specimen sequenced was peripheral blood. The receptors were sampled from a man aged 55 to 70 who had recovered from COVID-19.

The genes are TRBV5-1 and TRBJ2-7, with 8 bases lining up with TRBD2. This CDR3 region has 17 residues. The V gene end was trimmed by 3 bases and the J gene end by 1 base; junction bases not matched to a gene: 12. Germline loops: CDR1 SGHRS, CDR2 YFSETQ. In DNA form, the CDR3 reads TGCGCCAGCAGCTCCCGAGGGTGGGGCGGGGGGTCCTACGAGCAGTACTTC. As protein: CASSSRGWGGGSYEQYF. The entire variable domain, with the rest obtained from reference TRBV5-1 and TRBJ2-7, is as follows: KAGVTQTPRYLIKTRGQQVTLSCSPISGHRSVSWYQQTPGQGLQFLFEYFSETQRNKGNFPGRFSGRQFSNSRSEMNVSTLELGDSALYLCASSSRGWGGGSYEQYFGPGTRLTVT.

V and J are TRBV5-4 and TRBJ2-1; TRBD2 agrees at 7 bases. CDR1 and CDR2 (germline): SGHNT, YYREEE (reference sequence). The CDR3 totals 15 residues. Trimming removed 5 bases from V and 6 bases from J; junction bases left unmatched: 11. The CDR3 protein is CASRWVLAGINEQFF. CDR3 nucleotides: TGTGCCAGCAGATGGGTGTTAGCGGGTATCAATGAGCAGTTCTTC.

The chain carries TRBV2 and TRBJ1-5; no definite D call. The CDR3 is 15 amino acids. Germline V gene lookup returns CDR1 SNHLY and CDR2 FYNNEI. The ends were cut back, 2 bases at V and 2 bases at J, with 10 bases in the middle. The CDR3 DNA reads as TGTGCCAGCAGTGAAATTGAGGGTGGCAATCAGCCCCAGCATTTT. This codes for CASSEIEGGNQPQHF.

The chain uses TRBV6-5 and TRBJ1-3; TRBD1 agrees at 8 bases. Germline CDR1 is MNHEY and CDR2 is SVGAGI. V gave up 6 bases and J gave up 8 bases; unmatched junction bases: 3. This CDR3 has 12 amino acids. The CDR3 is CASSTGGYTIYF. CDR3 nucleotides: TGTGCCAGCAGCACAGGGGGGTACACCATATATTTT.

The V and J genes are TRBV3-1 (or the pseudogene TRBV3-2) and TRBJ1-2, with 12 bases matching TRBD1. CDR3 size: 14 residues. Germline CDR1 and CDR2: LGHDT and YNNKEL (reference sequence). The junction had 6 bases not matched to a gene; V was cut back by 7 bases and J by 6 bases. The CDR3 coding sequence is TGTGCCAGCACCGGGACAGGGGGCCGTGATGGCTACACCTTC. Amino acids: CASTGTGGRDGYTF.

This CDR3 reads CASSLVLAGAHSTDTQYF. As DNA, the CDR3 is TGTGCCAGCAGCTTGGTATTAGCGGGGGCCCATAGCACAGATACGCAGTATTTT. J is TRBJ2-3 and V is TRBV5-6; 9 bases align to TRBD2. The CDR3 extends over 18 amino acids. Losses at the gene ends were 0 bases for V and 0 bases for J; bases not matched to a gene: 8. Germline CDR1 SGHDT, CDR2 YYEEEE.

The chain employs TRBV6-5 and TRBJ2-5; D ambiguous. The CDR3 is 13 amino acids. Trimming left V 7 bases short and J 5 bases short, with 14 bases between. CDR1 is MNHEY, CDR2 SVGAGI, per germline. The CDR3 loop reads CASTQYSRETQYF. CDR3 bases: TGTGCCAGCACTCAATACTCCCGGGAGACCCAGTACTTC.

J is TRBJ2-7 and V is TRBV11-2; 10 bases match TRBD2. Looked up from germline, CDR1 is SGHAT and CDR2 is FQNNGV. This CDR3 has 15 amino acids. After removal of 4 bases from V and 0 bases from J, the junction contained 3 bases not matched to a gene. The CDR3, as DNA: TGTGCCAGCAGCTCAACTAGCGGGGACTCCTACGAGCAGTACTTC. Its translation: CASSSTSGDSYEQYF.

The chain uses TRBV14 and TRBJ1-1; D unclear. There are 13 residues in the CDR3. Looked up from germline, CDR1 is SGHDN and CDR2 is FVKESK. V gave up 6 bases and J gave up 1 base, with 9 bases separating them. CDR3 nucleotide sequence: TGTGCCAGCAGATGGTCGGGGAACACTGAAGCTTTCTTT. Amino acid sequence: CASRWSGNTEAFF.

The V gene is TRBV29-1, the J gene TRBJ2-3; tentatively, D is TRBD1 (5 bases). CDR3 length: 14 residues. Deletions cut 2 bases from V and 4 bases from J, with 13 bases between. CDR1 is SQVTM, CDR2 ANQGSEA, per germline. The CDR3 sequence is CSVENRLGADTQYF. The DNA for the CDR3 is TGCAGCGTTGAAAACCGTTTAGGGGCAGATACGCAGTATTTT.

This chain joins TRBV6-5 and TRBJ2-7; 7 bases are a match to TRBD2. CDR1 is MNHEY, CDR2 SVGAGI, per germline. The CDR3 runs 14 residues. V trimming: 6 bases; J trimming: 2 bases; junction bases outside the gene matches: 7. The CDR3 loop is CASSLAGSPYEQYF. CDR3 coding DNA: TGTGCCAGCAGCTTAGCGGGTTCCCCCTACGAGCAGTACTTC.

This rearrangement joins TRBV9 to TRBJ1-1; D perhaps matches TRBD1 (5 bases). Trimming pared 3 bases from V and 0 bases from J, leaving 9 bases between. This CDR3 contains 14 residues. The V gene's germline CDR1 is SGDLS and CDR2 YYNGEE. The CDR3 sequence is CASSARQLNTEAFF. For the CDR3, the DNA is TGTGCCAGCAGCGCCCGACAGCTGAACACTGAAGCTTTCTTT.

V is TRBV2 and J is TRBJ2-5; D is perhaps TRBD2 (6 bases). The V gene lost 6 bases and the J gene lost 0 bases, with 11 bases spanning the gap. Germline V gives CDR1 SNHLY, CDR2 FYNNEI. CDR3 length: 14 amino acids. CDR3 sequence: CASRAGQYQETQYF. CDR3 coding DNA: TGTGCCAGCAGAGCGGGCCAGTACCAAGAGACCCAGTACTTC.

The chain couples TRBV29-1 to TRBJ1-2; 8 nucleotides match TRBD1. Looked up from germline, CDR1 is SQVTM and CDR2 is ANQGSEA. V was clipped by 3 bases and J by 4 bases; unmatched bases: 4. The CDR3 consists of 13 residues. For the CDR3, the DNA is TGCAGCGTTGACACCGGGACAGGCTATGGCTACACCTTC. Its protein is CSVDTGTGYGYTF.

This chain uses TRBV12-3 or TRBV12-4 with TRBJ1-1; no clear D gene. V was cut by 7 bases and J by 5 bases, with 11 bases left in between. The CDR3 extends over 12 amino acids. The CDR3 nucleotides are TGTGCCAGCACCCCGTTAACTACTGAAGCTTTCTTT. Translation gives CASTPLTTEAFF.

The chain couples TRBV30 to TRBJ2-5; 7 nucleotides line up with TRBD1. The trim removed 3 bases at V and 4 bases at J, leaving 14 bases unmatched. The length of the CDR3 is 16 residues. Germline-derived CDR1 and CDR2 are GTSNPN and SVGIG (reference sequence). The CDR3 DNA follows: TGTGCCTGGAGGGGGATCGGCCACAGGGGCGGAGAGACCCAGTACTTC. Its translation is CAWRGIGHRGGETQYF.

The V gene is TRBV5-1, the J gene TRBJ2-1; the D gene is possibly TRBD2 (6 bases). V was cut by 2 bases and J by 9 bases, with 18 bases left in between. Germline V gives CDR1 SGHRS, CDR2 YFSETQ. The CDR3 is 15 residues long. The CDR3 coding sequence is TGCGCCAGCAGCTTCGGGACTGTGCTTACACGTGAGCAGTTCTTC. Protein sequence: CASSFGTVLTREQFF.

The rearrangement links TRBV18 to TRBJ2-2; D is ambiguous. The CDR3 spans 15 residues. The germline V gene encodes CDR1 KGHSH and CDR2 LQKENI. V dropped 1 base and J dropped 0 bases, with 6 bases sitting between them. CDR3 amino acids: CASSPLRSNTGELFF. The CDR3 DNA sequence: TGTGCCAGCTCACCACTTCGTTCGAACACCGGGGAGCTGTTTTTT.

V gene TRBV7-9 combines with J gene TRBJ2-3, with 11 bases lining up with TRBD2. This CDR3 has 16 residues. Germline V gives CDR1 SEHNR, CDR2 FQNEAQ (reference sequence). V trimming: 6 bases; J trimming: 3 bases; junction bases outside the gene matches: 8. Here the CDR3 DNA reads TGTGCCAGCAGTCCGCCAGGGACTAGCGGTACAGATACGCAGTATTTT. Amino acids: CASSPPGTSGTDTQYF.

The chain couples TRBV11-2 to TRBJ2-5; TRBD2 agrees at 11 bases. Trimming removed 1 base from V and 5 bases from J; junction bases left unmatched: 3. Germline CDR1 is SGHAT and CDR2 is FQNNGV. CDR3 length: 15 residues. Here the CDR3 reads CASSLVLAGGETQYF. CDR3 coding DNA: TGTGCCAGCAGCTTAGTTCTAGCGGGAGGCGAGACCCAGTACTTC.

This clone was seen only a few times. The J gene is TRBJ2-1, the V gene TRBV2; perhaps TRBD1 as D (6 bases). V was cut by 8 bases and J by 2 bases, with 10 bases left in between. The germline gives CDR1 SNHLY, CDR2 FYNNEI. The CDR3 extends over 13 amino acids. The CDR3 nucleotides read TGTGCCAGCTTCCGGGACACCTACAATGAGCAGTTCTTC. It codes for CASFRDTYNEQFF.

The count of this clone is one. The J gene is TRBJ1-3, the V gene TRBV5-1, with D perhaps matching TRBD1 (5 bases). Between the trimmed V and J ends, which lost 1 base and 4 bases, there was a span of 15 bases. Looked up from germline, CDR1 is SGHRS and CDR2 is YFSETQ. There are 16 residues in the CDR3. The CDR3 protein is CASSLNDGADGNTIYF. CDR3 in DNA: TGCGCCAGCAGCTTGAACGATGGGGCAGACGGAAACACCATATATTTT.

The chain uses TRBV2 and TRBJ2-5; 7 bases fit TRBD1. This CDR3 has 13 residues. CDR1 and CDR2 from the germline V gene are SNHLY and FYNNEI. V shed 5 bases, J shed 4 bases, and the junction held 4 bases outside the gene matches. Written as DNA, the CDR3 is TGTGCCAGCAGTAGGACAGGTCTAGAGACCCAGTACTTC. Translation: CASSRTGLETQYF.

The chain has TRBV11-2 and TRBJ2-4; 8 nucleotides align to TRBD2. Looked up from germline, CDR1 is SGHAT and CDR2 is FQNNGV. Trimming removed 2 bases from V and 3 bases from J; junction bases left unmatched: 12. This CDR3 has 18 amino acids. CDR3 in amino acids: CASSLFHRAAGVKNIQYF. The CDR3 coding sequence is TGTGCCAGCAGCTTATTTCATCGGGCAGCGGGGGTCAAAAACATTCAGTACTTC.

The chain links TRBV3-1 (or the pseudogene TRBV3-2) to TRBJ1-2; a possible D gene is TRBD1 (5 bases). There are 12 residues in the CDR3. Trimming cost V 5 bases and J 11 bases, with 15 bases left between them. Looked up from germline, CDR1 is LGHDT and CDR2 is YNNKEL (reference sequence). CDR3 DNA: TGTGCCAGCAGCAGGGGTGTCAGAGAATACACCTTC. Residues: CASSRGVREYTF.

Note on this clone: The sample contains more than one DNA sequence encoding this CDR3. The J gene is TRBJ1-4, the V gene TRBV7-9; D is unresolved. The length of the CDR3 is 14 residues. V lost 0 bases and J 5 bases, leaving 7 bases between the germline ends. CDR1 is SEHNR, CDR2 FQNEAQ, per germline (reference sequence). This chain's CDR3 is CASSLAGGNEKLFF. Here the CDR3 DNA reads TGTGCCAGCAGCTTAGCGGGAGGCAATGAAAAACTGTTTTTT.

The chain links TRBV28 to TRBJ2-1, with 8 bases identical to TRBD1. Germline loops: CDR1 MDHEN, CDR2 SYDVKM. The CDR3 sequence is 15 residues long. Unmatched junction bases numbered 7, after V lost 5 bases and J lost 4 bases. The CDR3 spells CASSPHRTGYNEQFF. The DNA of the CDR3 is TGTGCCAGCAGTCCACATCGGACAGGGTACAATGAGCAGTTCTTC. The full variable domain, in which reference TRBV28 and TRBJ2-1 provide the parts outside the CDR3, is DVKVTQSSRYLVKRTGEKVFLECVQDMDHENMFWYRQDPGLGLRLIYFSYDVKMKEKGDIPEGYSVSREKKERFSLILESASTNQTSMYLCASSPHRTGYNEQFFGPGTRLTVL.